The next 17 T cell receptor beta chains were all read from a single sample in a study of Ad26.COV2.S vaccination and SARS-CoV-2 variants. Assay: immunoSEQ multiplex PCR; the TCRdb copy retains only in-frame clones and omits some. Among roughly 680,000 clones listed, around 90% were seen once. Indicated treatment: 19 received Ad26.COV2.S at low or high dose, single or two shots; about five received placebo; per-sample allocation not given. On day 63 after the first injection, vaccine and placebo recipients gave samples. The sequencing used peripheral blood, collected in a trial of Ad26.COV2.S vaccine versus placebo. Source of these receptors: a person between 18 and 65 years old who received the Ad26.COV2.S COVID-19 vaccine or a placebo.

The chain joins TRBV4-2 to TRBJ1-2; weak D call: TRBD1 (6 bases). The CDR3 totals 15 residues. Germline values: CDR1 LGHNA, CDR2 YNFKEQ. V was cut by 0 bases and J by 4 bases, with 12 bases left in between. CDR3 residues: CASSQESQGTYGYTF. The CDR3 DNA reads TGTGCCAGCAGCCAAGAATCACAGGGCACCTATGGCTACACCTTC.

The chain has TRBV30 and TRBJ2-7, with D possibly being TRBD1 or TRBD2 (5 bases each). CDR1 is GTSNPN and CDR2 is SVGIG in the germline V gene (reference sequence). V was shortened by 1 base and J by 6 bases, with 13 bases between the two germline ends. CDR3 length equals 13 residues. The CDR3 sequence: CAWSEGPRGEQYF. The DNA of the CDR3 is TGTGCCTGGAGTGAGGGGCCTCGGGGCGAGCAGTACTTC.

The genes are TRBV5-5 and TRBJ2-2; D gene unclear. This CDR3 has 13 residues. Germline loops: CDR1 SGHKS, CDR2 YYEKEE (reference sequence). V was clipped by 3 bases and J by 2 bases, with 5 bases between them. The CDR3 sequence: CASSSLNTGELFF. The CDR3 coding sequence is TGTGCCAGCAGCTCATTAAACACCGGGGAGCTGTTTTTT.

The rearrangement joins TRBV7-6 to TRBJ2-1, with D perhaps matching TRBD2 (5 bases). The CDR3 spans 11 residues. Germline V gene data show CDR1 as SGHVS and CDR2 as FNYEAQ. Trimming pared 5 bases from V and 8 bases from J, leaving 7 bases between. The CDR3 region is CASSPGYEQFF. The DNA for the CDR3 is TGTGCCAGCAGCCCGGGGTATGAGCAGTTCTTC. The full variable domain, its missing parts supplied by reference TRBV7-6 and TRBJ2-1, is GAGVSQSPRYKVTKRGQDVALRCDPISGHVSLYWYRQALGQGPEFLTYFNYEAQQDKSGLPNDRFSAERPEGSISTLTIQRTEQRDSAMYRCASSPGYEQFFGPGTRLTVL.

The V call is TRBV3-1 (or the pseudogene TRBV3-2), the J call TRBJ2-2; D is possibly TRBD1 or TRBD2 (5 bases each). Germline-derived CDR1 and CDR2 are LGHDT and YNNKEL (reference sequence). Trimming removed 3 bases from V and 5 bases from J, with 16 bases in between. The CDR3 is 16 residues long. The CDR3 here is CASSQLSGAGTGELFF. The CDR3 DNA is TGTGCCAGCAGCCAGCTGAGCGGAGCAGGGACCGGGGAGCTGTTTTTT.

This chain uses TRBV19 with TRBJ2-5; unclear D gene. The germline V and J ends were trimmed by 1 base and 2 bases, with 11 bases remaining between them. CDR1 is LNHDA and CDR2 is SQIVND in the germline V gene (reference sequence). This CDR3 is built from 15 residues. CDR3 amino acids: CASSIGWAGQETQYF. The CDR3 region has the DNA TGTGCCAGTAGTATAGGATGGGCTGGGCAAGAGACCCAGTACTTC.

This chain connects TRBV5-1 to TRBJ2-4; perhaps TRBD2 as D (5 bases). Per the germline V gene, CDR1 is SGHRS and CDR2 is YFSETQ. The CDR3 consists of 20 residues. The V end was cut by 3 bases, the J end by 0 bases, with 25 bases between. The CDR3 nucleotides read TGCGCCAGCAGCTCGGGATTTACCGATACTAAAGACTTAGCCAAAAACATTCAGTACTTC. This codes for CASSSGFTDTKDLAKNIQYF.

The chain combines TRBV6-5 with TRBJ2-2; the match to TRBD1 covers 7 bases. V trimming: 7 bases; J trimming: 7 bases; junction bases outside the gene matches: 6. Germline values: CDR1 MNHEY, CDR2 SVGAGI. The CDR3 has 13 amino acids. As DNA, the CDR3 is TGTGCCAGCAAAGACAGGGTGGTCGGGGAGCTGTTTTTT. This codes for CASKDRVVGELFF.

There are a few counts of this clone. The V gene is TRBV4-1, the J gene TRBJ1-5, with TRBD1 matching over 7 bases. Germline trimming cut 4 bases from V and 4 bases from J; bases unmatched to any gene: 7. This CDR3 is 15 amino acids long. The V gene's germline CDR1 is MGHRA and CDR2 YSYEKL. CDR3 nucleotides: TGCGCCAGCAGCCTCGGACAGGACGATAATCAGCCCCAGCATTTT. Its translation is CASSLGQDDNQPQHF.

This clone was recorded a few times. The J gene is TRBJ2-7, the V gene TRBV27, with 8 bases that match TRBD1. The junction had 10 bases not matched to a gene; V was cut back by 5 bases and J by 4 bases. CDR1 is MNHEY and CDR2 is SMNVEV in the germline V gene (reference sequence). The CDR3 runs 15 residues. The CDR3, as DNA: TGTGCCAGCAGTCGGGCCGGGACAGGTCTTTACGAGCAGTACTTC. Residues: CASSRAGTGLYEQYF.

This rearrangement joins TRBV2 to TRBJ2-2, with 9 bases aligning to TRBD2. The CDR3 is made up of 14 amino acids. Germline V gives CDR1 SNHLY, CDR2 FYNNEI. Unmatched junction bases numbered 4, after V lost 10 bases and J lost 1 base. The CDR3 DNA sequence: TGTGCCACCTTTAGCGGGGGGAACACCGGGGAGCTGTTTTTT. It translates to CATFSGGNTGELFF.

Only a few counts were recorded for this clone. CDR3 sequence: CASSPGQSAFF. The CDR3 bases are TGTGCCAGCTCTCCTGGACAGTCCGCTTTCTTT. The gene calls are TRBV18 and TRBJ1-1; D might be TRBD1 (6 bases). The CDR3 is made up of 11 amino acids. Trimming cost V 6 bases and J 11 bases, with 13 bases left between them. Germline CDR1 is KGHSH and CDR2 is LQKENI.

The V call is TRBV9, the J call TRBJ2-3; the D gene is possibly TRBD1 (5 bases). The CDR3 loop spans 15 amino acids. V lost 4 bases and J 6 bases, leaving 18 bases between the germline ends. Germline V gene sequence: CDR1 SGDLS, CDR2 YYNGEE. The CDR3 here is CASSTQGPPSDTQYF. CDR3 coding DNA: TGTGCCAGCAGCACCCAGGGTCCCCCCTCGGATACGCAGTATTTT. The variable domain in full, completed from reference TRBV9 and TRBJ2-3, reads DSGVTQTPKHLITATGQRVTLRCSPRSGDLSVYWYQQSLDQGLQFLIQYYNGEERAKGNILERFSAQQFPDLHSELNLSSLELGDSALYFCASSTQGPPSDTQYFGPGTRLTVL.

The chain couples TRBV19 to TRBJ1-2; no definite D call. Germline CDR1 reads LNHDA; CDR2 reads SQIVND (reference sequence). The CDR3 runs to 13 residues. V lost 6 bases and J 4 bases, leaving 12 bases between the germline ends. In DNA form, the CDR3 reads TGTGCCAGTAGAGGGCCCGGGCTCTATGGCTACACCTTC. As protein: CASRGPGLYGYTF.

The J gene is TRBJ2-5, the V gene TRBV9; 8 nucleotides agree with TRBD1. The germline CDR1 and CDR2 sequences are SGDLS and YYNGEE. V shed 0 bases and J 5 bases; nucleotides not matched to a gene: 6. CDR3 size: 15 residues. The CDR3: CASSVGTGPGETQYF. CDR3 nucleotides: TGTGCCAGCAGCGTAGGGACAGGGCCGGGGGAGACCCAGTACTTC.

This chain joins TRBV19 and TRBJ1-5, with TRBD1 matching over 7 bases. Germline V gene data show CDR1 as LNHDA and CDR2 as SQIVND (reference sequence). With V trimmed by 7 bases and J by 4 bases, 7 bases remained unmatched. The CDR3 length is 14 residues. The CDR3 loop reads CASTLRDRNQPQHF. The CDR3, as DNA: TGTGCCAGTACCCTCCGGGACAGAAATCAGCCCCAGCATTTT.

The CDR3 sequence: CASSYLSGRGPNEQYF. In DNA form, the CDR3 reads TGTGCCAGCAGCTACCTCTCTGGCAGGGGGCCGAACGAGCAGTACTTC. The chain is built from TRBV5-4 and TRBJ2-7; TRBD1 agrees at 8 bases. The CDR3 sequence is 16 residues long. Germline V CDR1 and CDR2: SGHNT, YYREEE (reference sequence). V was clipped by 3 bases and J by 5 bases; unmatched bases: 13. The full variable domain, completed using reference TRBV5-4 and TRBJ2-7, is ETGVTQSPTHLIKTRGQQVTLRCSSQSGHNTVSWYQQALGQGPQFIFQYYREEENGRGNFPPRFSGLQFPNYSSELNVNALELDDSALYLCASSYLSGRGPNEQYFGPGTRLTVT.